This entry describes one T cell receptor (beta chain). Under the authors' procedure: Reference gene primer amplification gave estimated nucleated cell counts. The assay was immunoSEQ multiplex PCR, and TCRdb's table has in-frame clones only and misses some. That table furnishes V, J and clone size, whereas the DNA furnished D and trimming. The sample has roughly 290,000 clones, around 91% seen once. The data stem from a study of blood T cell repertoires in COVID-19. On the study more broadly: Spain, Italy and the United States supplied samples that represented acute and convalescent COVID-19.

The source is a woman aged 60 to 75 with acute or convalescent COVID-19. Specimen: peripheral blood.

The CDR3 loop is CASSSLTPTGTGELFF. The CDR3 nucleotides are TGTGCCAGCAGCTCTTTAACCCCCACAGGTACCGGGGAGCTGTTTTTT. The genes are TRBV7-7 and TRBJ2-2, with D possibly matching TRBD1 (5 bases). Germline-derived CDR1 and CDR2 are SSHAT and FNYEAQ (reference sequence). V lost 4 bases to trimming and J lost 5 bases, with 17 bases between them. This CDR3 comprises 16 residues. Complete variable domain (other parts from reference TRBV7-7 and TRBJ2-2): GAGVSQSPRYKVTKRGQDVTLRCDPISSHATLYWYQQALGQGPEFLTYFNYEAQPDKSGLPSDRFSAERPEGSISTLTIQRTEQRDSAMYRCASSSLTPTGTGELFFGEGSRLTVL.